This T cell receptor beta chain was captured in a study of vaccination effects on CD4 cells after COVID-19. This CDR3 has 18 residues. Germline-derived CDR1 and CDR2 are MGHRA and YSYEKL. Trimming shortened V by 4 bases and J by 0 bases, and 19 bases separated the two germline ends. Antigen-specific CD4+ T cell clonotypes were called by their expansion after viral peptide-pool culture in ViraFEST. Subsequent to less than 13 days of culture, CD4+ T cells were isolated. Among the vaccine recipients, none had a prior SARS-CoV-2 infection, and nucleocapsid antibodies were negative. Note on this clone: Its cognate antigen is unknown.

Assay: immunoSEQ multiplex PCR; the TCRdb copy retains only in-frame clones and omits some. The profile covers approximately 30,000 clones, with about 70% appearing a single time and roughly 10% taken by the ten largest. This chain links TRBV4-1 with TRBJ2-4; TRBD2 might be the D (6 bases). This clonotype was obtained from a human donor who received a COVID-19 vaccine. The input for sequencing was CD4+ T cells from PBMCs cultured with SARS-CoV-2 spike peptides, taken before COVID-19 vaccination. CDR3 amino acids: CASSPEAGNSLAKNIQYF. The CDR3 region has the DNA TGCGCCAGCAGCCCTGAAGCGGGCAACAGCTTAGCCAAAAACATTCAGTACTTC.